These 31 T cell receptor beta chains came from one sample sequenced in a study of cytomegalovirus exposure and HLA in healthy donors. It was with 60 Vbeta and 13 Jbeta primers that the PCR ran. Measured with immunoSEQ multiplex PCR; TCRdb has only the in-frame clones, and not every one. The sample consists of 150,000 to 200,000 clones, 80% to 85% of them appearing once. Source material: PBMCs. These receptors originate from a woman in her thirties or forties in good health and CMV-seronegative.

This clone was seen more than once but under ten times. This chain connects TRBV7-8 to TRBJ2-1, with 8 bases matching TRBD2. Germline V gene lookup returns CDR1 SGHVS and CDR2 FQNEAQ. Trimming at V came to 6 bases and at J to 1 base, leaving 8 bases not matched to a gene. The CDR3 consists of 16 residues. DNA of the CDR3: TGTGCCAGCAGGGGGGCGGGGGGAGGGTCCTACAATGAGCAGTTCTTC. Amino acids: CASRGAGGGSYNEQFF.

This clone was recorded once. CDR3 nucleotides: TGTGCCAGCAGCCCCTCTCTAGGGGGTGAGCAGTTCTTC. Protein sequence: CASSPSLGGEQFF. The rearrangement uses TRBV7-2 and TRBJ2-1; tentatively, D is TRBD1 (6 bases). V shed 5 bases and J shed 9 bases, with 14 bases lying between them. There are 13 residues in the CDR3. Germline V gene sequence: CDR1 SGHTA, CDR2 FQGNSA.

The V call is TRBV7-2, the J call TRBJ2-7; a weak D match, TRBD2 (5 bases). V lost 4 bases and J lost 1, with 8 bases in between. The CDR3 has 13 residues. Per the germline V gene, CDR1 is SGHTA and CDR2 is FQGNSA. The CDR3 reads CASSSSPSYEQYF. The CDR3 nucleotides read TGTGCCAGCAGCTCTAGCCCATCCTACGAGCAGTACTTC.

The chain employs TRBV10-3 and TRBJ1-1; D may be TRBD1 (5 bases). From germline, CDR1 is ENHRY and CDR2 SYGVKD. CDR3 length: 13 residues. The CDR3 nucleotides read TGTGCGAACGGCGGGGGACGGGAGACTGAAGCTTTCTTT. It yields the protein CANGGGRETEAFF.

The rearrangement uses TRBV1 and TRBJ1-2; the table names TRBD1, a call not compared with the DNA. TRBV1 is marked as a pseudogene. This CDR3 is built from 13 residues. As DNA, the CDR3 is TGCACCAGCAGCCCAGGACAGGGACGTGGCTACACCTTC. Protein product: CTSSPGQGRGYTF.

The CDR3, as DNA: TGTGCCAGCAGCTCCGGGATCTGGAGCTCCTACAATGAGCAGTTCTTC. Protein sequence: CASSSGIWSSYNEQFF. V and J are TRBV4-2 and TRBJ2-1; TRBD2 might be the D (5 bases). The germline V gene encodes CDR1 LGHNA and CDR2 YNFKEQ. Trimming pared 5 bases from V and 0 bases from J, leaving 14 bases between. This CDR3 has 16 amino acids.

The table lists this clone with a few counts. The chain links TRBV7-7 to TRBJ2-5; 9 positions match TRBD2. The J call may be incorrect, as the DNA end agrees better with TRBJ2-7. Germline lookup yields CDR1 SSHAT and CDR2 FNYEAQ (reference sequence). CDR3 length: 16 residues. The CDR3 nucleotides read TGTGCCAGCAGCTTAGAGCTGGCGGGAGGGCCCAACGAGCAGTACTTC. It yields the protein CASSLELAGGPNEQYF.

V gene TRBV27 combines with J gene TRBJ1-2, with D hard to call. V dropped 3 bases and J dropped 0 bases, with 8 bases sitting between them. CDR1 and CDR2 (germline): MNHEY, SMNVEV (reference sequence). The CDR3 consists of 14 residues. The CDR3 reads CASSLGTANYGYTF. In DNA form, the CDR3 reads TGTGCCAGCAGTTTGGGCACTGCTAACTATGGCTACACCTTC.

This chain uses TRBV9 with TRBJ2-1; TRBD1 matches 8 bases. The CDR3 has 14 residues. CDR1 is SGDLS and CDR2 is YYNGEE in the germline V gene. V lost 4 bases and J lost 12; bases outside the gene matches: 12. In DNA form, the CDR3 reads TGTGCCAGCAGCCCACAGGCCCAAGGGACAGGGCAGTTCTTC. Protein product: CASSPQAQGTGQFF.

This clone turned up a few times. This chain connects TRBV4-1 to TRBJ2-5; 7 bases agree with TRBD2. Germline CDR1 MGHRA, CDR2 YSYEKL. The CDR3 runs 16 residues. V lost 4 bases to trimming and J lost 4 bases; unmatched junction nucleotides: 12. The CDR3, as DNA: TGCGCCAGCAGCCCAAGATTACCTAGCGGAAGAGAGACCCAGTACTTC. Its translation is CASSPRLPSGRETQYF.

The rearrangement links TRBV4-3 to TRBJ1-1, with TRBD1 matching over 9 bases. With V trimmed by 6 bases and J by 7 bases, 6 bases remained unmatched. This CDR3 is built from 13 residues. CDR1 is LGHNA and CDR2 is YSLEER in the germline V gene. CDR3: CASSIGQGNEAFF. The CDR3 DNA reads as TGCGCCAGCAGTATCGGACAGGGGAATGAAGCTTTCTTT.

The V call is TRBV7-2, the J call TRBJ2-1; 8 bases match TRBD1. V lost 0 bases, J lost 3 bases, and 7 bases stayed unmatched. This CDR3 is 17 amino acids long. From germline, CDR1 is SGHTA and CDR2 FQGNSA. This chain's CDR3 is CASSLALIGQGYNEQFF. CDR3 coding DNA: TGTGCCAGCAGCTTAGCGCTAATTGGACAGGGCTACAATGAGCAGTTCTTC.

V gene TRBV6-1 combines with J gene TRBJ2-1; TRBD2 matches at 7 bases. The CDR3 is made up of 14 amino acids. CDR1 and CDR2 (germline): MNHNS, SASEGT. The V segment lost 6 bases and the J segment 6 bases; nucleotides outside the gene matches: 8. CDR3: CASSPGSGANEQFF. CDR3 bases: TGTGCCAGCAGCCCCGGGAGCGGGGCCAATGAGCAGTTCTTC.

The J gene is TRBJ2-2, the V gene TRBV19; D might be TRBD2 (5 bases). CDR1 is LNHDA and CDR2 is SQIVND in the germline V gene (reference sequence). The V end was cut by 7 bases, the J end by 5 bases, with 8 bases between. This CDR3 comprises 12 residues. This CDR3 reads CASMRETGELFF. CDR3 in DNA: TGTGCCAGTATGAGGGAAACCGGGGAGCTGTTTTTT.

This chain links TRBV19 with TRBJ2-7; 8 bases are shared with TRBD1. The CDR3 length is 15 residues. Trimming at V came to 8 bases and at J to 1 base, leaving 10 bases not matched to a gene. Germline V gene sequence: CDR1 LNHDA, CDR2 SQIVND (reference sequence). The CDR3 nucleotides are TGTGCCAGTGGGATTCCGGGACAGGCTTCCTACGAGCAGTACTTC. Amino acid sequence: CASGIPGQASYEQYF.

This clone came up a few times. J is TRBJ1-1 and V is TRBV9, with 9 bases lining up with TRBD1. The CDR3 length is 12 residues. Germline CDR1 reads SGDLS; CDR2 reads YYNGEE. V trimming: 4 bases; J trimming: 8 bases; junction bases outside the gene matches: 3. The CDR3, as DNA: TGTGCCAGCAGCTTCGGGACAGGGGAAGCTTTCTTT. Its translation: CASSFGTGEAFF.

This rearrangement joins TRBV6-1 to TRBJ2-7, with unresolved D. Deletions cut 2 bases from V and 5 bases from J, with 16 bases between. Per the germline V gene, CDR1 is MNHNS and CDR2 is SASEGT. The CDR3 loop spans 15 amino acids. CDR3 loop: CASSETRVPRNEQYF. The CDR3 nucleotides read TGTGCCAGCAGTGAAACCCGGGTTCCTAGGAACGAGCAGTACTTC.

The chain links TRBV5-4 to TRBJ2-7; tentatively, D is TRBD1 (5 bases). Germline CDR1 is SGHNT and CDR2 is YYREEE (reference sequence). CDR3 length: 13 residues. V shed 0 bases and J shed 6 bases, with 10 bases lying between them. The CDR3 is CASSLEPGSEQYF. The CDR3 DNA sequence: TGTGCCAGCAGCTTGGAACCAGGGTCCGAGCAGTACTTC.

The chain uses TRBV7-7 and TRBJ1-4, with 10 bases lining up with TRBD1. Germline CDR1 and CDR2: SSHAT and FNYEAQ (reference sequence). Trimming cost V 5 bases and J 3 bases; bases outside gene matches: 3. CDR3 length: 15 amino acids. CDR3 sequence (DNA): TGTGCCAGCAGCCCCGGGACAGGGGCTAATGAAAAACTGTTTTTT. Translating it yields CASSPGTGANEKLFF.

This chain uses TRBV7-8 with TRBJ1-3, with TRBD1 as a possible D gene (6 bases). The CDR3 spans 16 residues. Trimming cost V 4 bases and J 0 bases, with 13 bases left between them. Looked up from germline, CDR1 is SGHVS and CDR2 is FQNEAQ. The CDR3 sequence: CASSSLRGTSGNTIYF. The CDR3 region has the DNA TGTGCCAGCAGCTCCTTGAGGGGGACCTCTGGAAACACCATATATTTT. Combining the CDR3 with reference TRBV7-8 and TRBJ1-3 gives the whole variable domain GAGVSQSPRYKVAKRGQDVALRCDPISGHVSLFWYQQALGQGPEFLTYFQNEAQLDKSGLPSDRFFAERPEGSVSTLKIQRTQQEDSAVYLCASSSLRGTSGNTIYFGEGSWLTVV.

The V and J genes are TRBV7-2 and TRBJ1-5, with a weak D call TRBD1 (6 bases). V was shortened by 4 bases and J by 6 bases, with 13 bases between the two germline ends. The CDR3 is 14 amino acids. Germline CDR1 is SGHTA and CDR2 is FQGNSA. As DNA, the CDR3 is TGTGCCAGCAGCTATGGACAGAAGGGTCAGCCCCAGCATTTT. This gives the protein CASSYGQKGQPQHF.

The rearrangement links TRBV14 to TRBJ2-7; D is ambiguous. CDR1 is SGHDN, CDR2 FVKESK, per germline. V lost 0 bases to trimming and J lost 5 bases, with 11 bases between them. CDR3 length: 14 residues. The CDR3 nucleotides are TGTGCCAGCAGCCAAGAGCGAGCCCGGGACGAGCAGTACTTC. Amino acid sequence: CASSQERARDEQYF.

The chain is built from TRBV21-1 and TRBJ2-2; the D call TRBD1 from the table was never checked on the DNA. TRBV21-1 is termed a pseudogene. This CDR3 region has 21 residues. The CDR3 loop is CASSSPAAQAKPKLNTGELFF. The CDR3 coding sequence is TGTGCCAGCAGCAGCCCCGCCGCCCAGGCCAAGCCTAAATTGAACACCGGGGAGCTGTTTTTT.

CDR3 amino acids: CAWSPSPQVTNQPQHF. As DNA, the CDR3 is TGTGCCTGGAGCCCAAGTCCCCAGGTTACCAATCAGCCCCAGCATTTT. The chain combines TRBV30 with TRBJ1-5; D is ambiguous. The CDR3 extends over 16 amino acids. Germline CDR1 is GTSNPN and CDR2 is SVGIG (reference sequence). Trimming removed 3 bases from V and 3 bases from J, with 18 bases in between.

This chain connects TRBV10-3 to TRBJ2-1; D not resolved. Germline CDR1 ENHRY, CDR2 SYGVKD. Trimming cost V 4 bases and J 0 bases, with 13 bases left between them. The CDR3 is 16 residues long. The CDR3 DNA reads TGTGCCATCAGTGGACGGGTCGAGAGCTCCTACAATGAGCAGTTCTTC. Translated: CAISGRVESSYNEQFF.

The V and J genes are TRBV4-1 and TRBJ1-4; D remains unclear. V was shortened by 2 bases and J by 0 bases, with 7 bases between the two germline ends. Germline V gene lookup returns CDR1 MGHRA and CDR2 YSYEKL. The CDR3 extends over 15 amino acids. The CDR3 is CASSQRRATNEKLFF. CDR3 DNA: TGCGCCAGCAGCCAACGGAGAGCAACTAATGAAAAACTGTTTTTT.

CDR3 region: CASNTPSGGSYEQYF. In DNA, the CDR3 is TGTGCCAGCAACACCCCGTCGGGTGGCTCCTACGAGCAGTACTTC. The V and J genes are TRBV5-6 and TRBJ2-7; D remains ambiguous. Germline V gene data show CDR1 as SGHDT and CDR2 as YYEEEE. CDR3 length: 15 residues. Trimming took off 6 bases at V and 0 bases at J, with 16 bases between the two ends.

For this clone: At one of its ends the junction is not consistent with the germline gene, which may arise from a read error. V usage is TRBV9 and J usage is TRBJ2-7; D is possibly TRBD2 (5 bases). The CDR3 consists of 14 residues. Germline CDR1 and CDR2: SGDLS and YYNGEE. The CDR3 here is CASSPRESASMRFF. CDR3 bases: TGTGCCAGCAGCCCAAGGGAATCGGCTAGCATGCGGTTCTTC.

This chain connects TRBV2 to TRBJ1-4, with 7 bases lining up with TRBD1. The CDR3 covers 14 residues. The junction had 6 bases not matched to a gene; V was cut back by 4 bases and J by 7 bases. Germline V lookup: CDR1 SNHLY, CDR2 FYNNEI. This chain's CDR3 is CASSVIGGGEKLFF. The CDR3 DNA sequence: TGTGCCAGCAGTGTCATAGGGGGCGGTGAAAAACTGTTTTTT. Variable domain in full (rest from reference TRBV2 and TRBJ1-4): EPEVTQTPSHQVTQMGQEVILRCVPISNHLYFYWYRQILGQKVEFLVSFYNNEISEKSEIFDDQFSVERPDGSNFTLKIRSTKLEDSAMYFCASSVIGGGEKLFFGSGTQLSVL.

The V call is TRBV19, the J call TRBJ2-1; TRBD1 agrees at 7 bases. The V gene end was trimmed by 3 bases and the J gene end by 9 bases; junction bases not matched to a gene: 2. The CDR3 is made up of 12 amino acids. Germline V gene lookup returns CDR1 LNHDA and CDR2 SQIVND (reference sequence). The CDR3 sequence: CASSIRDSEQFF. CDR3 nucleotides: TGTGCCAGTAGTATCCGGGACAGTGAGCAGTTCTTC.

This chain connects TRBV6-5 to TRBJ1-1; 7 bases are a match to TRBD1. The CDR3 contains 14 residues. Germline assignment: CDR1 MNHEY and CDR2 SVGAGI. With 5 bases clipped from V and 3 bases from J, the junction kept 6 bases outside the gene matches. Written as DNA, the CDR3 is TGTGCCAGCAGTAAACAGGGGATGGACACTGAAGCTTTCTTT. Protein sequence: CASSKQGMDTEAFF.